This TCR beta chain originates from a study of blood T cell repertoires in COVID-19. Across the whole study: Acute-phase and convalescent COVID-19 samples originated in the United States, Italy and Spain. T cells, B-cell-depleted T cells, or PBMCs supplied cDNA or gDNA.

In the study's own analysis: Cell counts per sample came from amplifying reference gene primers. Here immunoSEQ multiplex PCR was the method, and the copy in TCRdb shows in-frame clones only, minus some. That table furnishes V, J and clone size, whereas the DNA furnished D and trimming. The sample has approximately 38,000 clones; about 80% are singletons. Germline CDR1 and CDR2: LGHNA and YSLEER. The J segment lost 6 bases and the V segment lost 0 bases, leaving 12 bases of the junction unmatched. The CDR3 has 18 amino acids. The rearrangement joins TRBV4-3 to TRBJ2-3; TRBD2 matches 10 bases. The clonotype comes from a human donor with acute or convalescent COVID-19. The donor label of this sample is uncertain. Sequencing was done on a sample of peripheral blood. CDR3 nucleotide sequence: TGCGCCAGCAGCCAAGAGCCCAGCGGGGGGGGAGCGGTGGATACGCAGTATTTT. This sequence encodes CASSQEPSGGGAVDTQYF.